The 17 T cell receptor beta chains below come from one sample, sequenced in a study of cytomegalovirus exposure and HLA in healthy donors. This PCR relied on a set of 60 Vbeta primers and 13 Jbeta primers. Clones were sequenced by immunoSEQ multiplex PCR, and TCRdb holds only the in-frame ones, with some missing. The sample yields 200,000 or so clones, 78% seen once. Sequenced material: PBMCs. The receptors stem from a woman in her thirties in good health and CMV-seropositive.

This chain uses TRBV25-1 with TRBJ2-2, with TRBD2 as a possible D gene (5 bases). Per the germline V gene, CDR1 is MGHDK and CDR2 is SYGVNS. Trimming cost V 1 base and J 6 bases, with 9 bases left between them. This CDR3 is built from 14 residues. In DNA form, the CDR3 reads TGTGCCAGCAGTGAATCTCGGGGTCCCGGGGAGCTGTTTTTT. Translating gives CASSESRGPGELFF. Together with reference TRBV25-1 and TRBJ2-2, the CDR3 gives the full variable domain: EADIYQTPRYLVIGTGKKITLECSQTMGHDKMYWYQQDPGMELHLIHYSYGVNSTEKGDLSSESTVSRIRTEHFPLTLESARPSHTSQYLCASSESRGPGELFFGEGSRLTVL.

The chain is built from TRBV4-2 and TRBJ2-5; TRBD1 matches at 9 bases. Germline lookup yields CDR1 LGHNA and CDR2 YNFKEQ. This CDR3 spans 15 amino acids. Trimming cost V 1 base and J 7 bases; bases outside gene matches: 7. The CDR3 sequence: CASSQGDRVVGTQYF. CDR3 bases: TGTGCCAGCAGCCAAGGGGACAGGGTAGTGGGGACCCAGTACTTC.

This chain links TRBV6-1 with TRBJ2-1, with 8 bases aligning to TRBD1. The CDR3 has 15 amino acids. V lost 2 bases, J lost 12 bases, and 12 bases stayed unmatched. Germline V gives CDR1 MNHNS, CDR2 SASEGT. The CDR3 DNA reads TGTGCCAGCAGTGAAAACACAGGGGGAATCGGAGGGCAGTTCTTC. This translates into CASSENTGGIGGQFF.

V and J are TRBV20-1 and TRBJ1-1, with D uncertain. The V end was cut by 6 bases, the J end by 6 bases, with 11 bases between. The CDR3 contains 11 residues. Germline CDR1 DFQATT, CDR2 SNEGSKA (reference sequence). The CDR3 DNA is TGCAGTGCCCTGAGGGAACCTGAAGCTTTCTTT. Amino acids: CSALREPEAFF.

V usage is TRBV18 and J usage is TRBJ2-5; D gene ambiguous. The germline CDR1 and CDR2 sequences are KGHSH and LQKENI. The V end lost 4 bases, the J end lost 1 base, and 13 bases lay between the germline ends. This CDR3 spans 15 amino acids. In nucleotides, the CDR3 is TGTGCCAGCTCACTACCGGGCCCTGTCCAAGAGACCCAGTACTTC. It yields the protein CASSLPGPVQETQYF.

The J gene is TRBJ2-5, the V gene TRBV6-1; a possible D gene is TRBD1 (5 bases). The length of the CDR3 is 15 residues. With 3 bases removed from V and 5 bases from J, the gap between germline ends came to 16 bases. CDR1 is MNHNS and CDR2 is SASEGT in the germline V gene. The CDR3 DNA reads TGTGCCAGCAGTGATATGGGCAGCCCAGGGGAGACCCAGTACTTC. This encodes CASSDMGSPGETQYF.

V usage is TRBV6-6 and J usage is TRBJ1-2, with D possibly TRBD1 on 5 matching bases. The CDR3 length is 14 residues. The germline V and J ends were trimmed by 4 bases and 2 bases, with 11 bases remaining between them. Germline CDR1 is MNHNY and CDR2 is SVGAGI (reference sequence). CDR3 sequence (DNA): TGTGCCAGCAGTTCCCCGACAGCGAACTATGGCTACACCTTC. It encodes CASSSPTANYGYTF.

This clone has a handful of counts. The V and J genes are TRBV28 and TRBJ1-5, with 8 bases that match TRBD1. The V and J ends lost 8 bases and 5 bases, in that order; junction bases with no gene match: 5. Per germline, CDR1 MDHEN and CDR2 SYDVKM. CDR3 length: 13 amino acids. The CDR3 coding sequence is TGTGCCAGCCGCGGACAGGGATATCAGCCCCAGCATTTT. This sequence encodes CASRGQGYQPQHF.

J is TRBJ1-2 and V is TRBV14; D unclear. The germline gives CDR1 SGHDN, CDR2 FVKESK. The CDR3 spans 12 residues. V dropped 5 bases and J dropped 4 bases, with 8 bases sitting between them. CDR3 nucleotide sequence: TGTGCCAGCAGCGGTACGGGCTATGGCTACACCTTC. Its translation is CASSGTGYGYTF.

The rearrangement uses TRBV7-9 and TRBJ1-1; D is unclear. Per the germline V gene, CDR1 is SEHNR and CDR2 is FQNEAQ (reference sequence). V was cut by 2 bases and J by 1 base, with 8 bases left in between. This CDR3 comprises 14 residues. CDR3 sequence (DNA): TGTGCCAGCAGCTTATCAAACAGGAACACTGAAGCTTTCTTT. Amino acids: CASSLSNRNTEAFF.

The chain combines TRBV7-9 with TRBJ1-5; D not resolved. Germline CDR1 and CDR2: SEHNR and FQNEAQ (reference sequence). V lost 5 bases and J lost 2, with 10 bases in between. The CDR3 is 14 residues long. The CDR3 protein is CASSAADGNQPQHF. DNA of the CDR3: TGTGCCAGCAGCGCAGCGGACGGCAATCAGCCCCAGCATTTT.

This clone was seen once. V usage is TRBV6-5 and J usage is TRBJ2-7; 8 bases match TRBD1. J lost 4 bases, V lost 1 base, and 6 bases had no gene match. Germline V gives CDR1 MNHEY, CDR2 SVGAGI. The CDR3 contains 15 residues. CDR3 amino acids: CASSYYSGGTYEQYF. Here the CDR3 DNA reads TGTGCCAGCAGTTACTACTCAGGGGGCACTTACGAGCAGTACTTC.

The CDR3 loop reads CASSLEEGFNEQYF. The DNA for the CDR3 is TGTGCCAGCAGCTTAGAGGAGGGTTTTAACGAGCAGTACTTC. The J gene is TRBJ2-7, the V gene TRBV7-8; D is perhaps TRBD2 (6 bases). Germline CDR1 is SGHVS and CDR2 is FQNEAQ. The V end was cut by 1 base, the J end by 5 bases, with 12 bases between. The CDR3 is made up of 14 amino acids.

This clone was seen just once. The chain combines TRBV7-9 with TRBJ2-7; 10 bases align to TRBD1. The junction had 8 bases not matched to a gene; V was cut back by 4 bases and J by 2 bases. This CDR3 comprises 16 residues. Germline V gives CDR1 SEHNR, CDR2 FQNEAQ (reference sequence). The CDR3 DNA reads TGTGCCAGCAGCTCCCCCGGACAGGGGGAAGCCTACGAGCAGTACTTC. This translates into CASSSPGQGEAYEQYF.

The J gene is TRBJ2-1, the V gene TRBV28; TRBD2 matches at 9 bases. The CDR3 consists of 13 residues. Germline V lookup: CDR1 MDHEN, CDR2 SYDVKM. The junction had 7 bases not matched to a gene; V was cut back by 10 bases and J by 6 bases. CDR3 region: CAIHSGSVNEQFF. The DNA for the CDR3 is TGTGCCATCCATAGCGGGAGTGTCAATGAGCAGTTCTTC.

This clone was seen a handful of times. V and J are TRBV4-1 and TRBJ1-5; no firm D call. CDR1 and CDR2 from the germline V gene are MGHRA and YSYEKL. The V and J ends lost 0 bases and 7 bases respectively, with 7 bases between them. The CDR3 runs to 13 residues. As DNA, the CDR3 is TGCGCCAGCAGCCAAGAATCTTTACAGCCCCAGCATTTT. Encoded protein: CASSQESLQPQHF.

The chain joins TRBV6-5 to TRBJ2-3; D is uncertain. V lost 6 bases and J lost 2, with 15 bases in between. CDR1 and CDR2 (germline): MNHEY, SVGAGI. CDR3 length equals 15 residues. The CDR3 bases are TGTGCCAGCAGGGCGGAGAGCTTTTTCACAGATACGCAGTATTTT. This gives the protein CASRAESFFTDTQYF.